The TCR beta chain under discussion was sequenced for a study of blood T cells in healthy people across ages. A sample-barcoded 5' primer and a J-beta primer mix were used in a second PCR of roughly 7 to 12 cycles. From the 5' RACE reads, TCRdb called clonotypes with MiXCR, one entry per CDR3 protein. The sample contains 800,000 to 950,000 distinct CDR3 sequences, 29% of which appear only once. This clonotype has just a few counts. The antigen is not known. Overall study findings and caveats: Per million T cells, TCR beta diversity dropped about linearly as age rose.

The germline CDR1 and CDR2 sequences are SGHTA and FQGNSA. This CDR3 contains 13 residues. V lost 5 bases, J lost 10 bases, and 8 bases stayed unmatched. A further study also used this sample, focusing on T cells of mothers and their children. From that paper: Slightly higher but non-significant overlap marked related mother-child pairs versus unrelated pairs.

Sample: blood. This receptor was identified in a woman in her 40s in good health. This sequence joins TRBV7-2 and TRBJ1-2; 9 nucleotides agree with TRBD1. The CDR3 region is CASSATGGVDYTF. The DNA of the CDR3 is TGTGCCAGCAGCGCCACAGGGGGCGTGGACTACACCTTC.